The T cell receptor (beta chain) described here comes from a study of blood T cells in healthy people across ages. Study-wide background: The capture of about one barcoded beta molecule per two T cells was achieved by template switching.

This clonotype was picked up a small number of times. The target antigen is unknown. CDR3 size: 17 residues. Trimming removed 1 base from V and 1 base from J; junction bases left unmatched: 6. The V gene's germline CDR1 is MGHRA and CDR2 YSYEKL. Study-level results: Naive T cell percentage showed a strong correlation with the diversity of TCR beta. Across the age range, TCR beta diversity per million T cells fell in a roughly linear way.

A second PCR, run for 7 to 11 cycles, used a sample-barcoded 5' primer plus a J-beta primer mix. Sequencing of every sample gave 3 million or more CDR3-containing paired-end reads. TCRdb analysed the 5' RACE reads with MiXCR anew, one entry per CDR3 protein. The data show approximately 1.5 million distinct CDR3 sequences, roughly a third seen once. The rearrangement joins TRBV4-1 to TRBJ2-3, with 9 bases identical to TRBD1. The sequenced material came from blood. This receptor was obtained from a woman in her thirties in good health. The CDR3 loop reads CASSQAPGTGRTDTQYF. Here the CDR3 DNA reads TGCGCCAGCAGCCAAGCCCCGGGGACAGGGCGCACAGATACGCAGTATTTT.